These 11 T cell receptor beta chains were all obtained from the same sample, sequenced in a study of T cells in Graves' hyperthyroidism and ophthalmopathy. Amplification of TCR beta CDR3 regions was performed using RNA transcripts as template. First-round RT-PCR with HTBI primers amplified the TCR CDR3 region. TCRdb re-called the multiplex PCR reads through MiXCR, storing one row per CDR3 protein. The data contain over 700,000 distinct CDR3 sequences, 15% to 20% of them singletons. The sample consisted of blood. The receptors here all came from a woman in her forties or fifties with Graves' hyperthyroidism that later progressed to Graves' ophthalmopathy.

This clonotype has just a few counts. The J gene is TRBJ1-1, the V gene TRBV5-4; D may be TRBD1 (6 bases). This CDR3 comprises 15 residues. Trimming pared 1 base from V and 1 base from J, leaving 11 bases between. Per germline, CDR1 SGHNT and CDR2 YYREEE (reference sequence). CDR3 protein: CASSLPGQKNTEAFF. The CDR3 DNA follows: TGTGCCAGCAGCTTGCCGGGACAAAAGAACACTGAAGCTTTCTTT. The complete variable domain, with remaining parts taken from reference TRBV5-4 and TRBJ1-1, reads ETGVTQSPTHLIKTRGQQVTLRCSSQSGHNTVSWYQQALGQGPQFIFQYYREEENGRGNFPPRFSGLQFPNYSSELNVNALELDDSALYLCASSLPGQKNTEAFFGQGTRLTVV.

The chain couples TRBV19 to TRBJ2-2; TRBD1 matches 8 bases. Trimming removed 3 bases from V and 9 bases from J; junction bases left unmatched: 9. The CDR3 is made up of 15 amino acids. Germline V CDR1 and CDR2: LNHDA, SQIVND (reference sequence). The CDR3 bases are TGTGCCAGTAGTATTAGGACAGGGTTGAACCGGGAGCTGTTTTTT. Residues: CASSIRTGLNRELFF. Full variable domain (missing parts from reference TRBV19 and TRBJ2-2): DGGITQSPKYLFRKEGQNVTLSCEQNLNHDAMYWYRQDPGQGLRLIYYSQIVNDFQKGDIAEGYSVSREKKESFPLTVTSAQKNPTAFYLCASSIRTGLNRELFFGEGSRLTVL.

This clonotype was picked up a small number of times. This sequence joins TRBV19 and TRBJ1-1; D gene uncertain. The CDR3 has 13 residues. Germline V gene data show CDR1 as LNHDA and CDR2 as SQIVND (reference sequence). The V and J ends lost 5 bases and 2 bases respectively, with 9 bases between them. The CDR3 protein is CASSDAGNTEAFF. The CDR3 DNA is TGTGCCAGTAGTGACGCAGGAAACACTGAAGCTTTCTTT.

This sequence joins TRBV19 and TRBJ2-3; 7 nucleotides match TRBD1. Per germline, CDR1 LNHDA and CDR2 SQIVND (reference sequence). V shed 7 bases, J shed 1 base, and the junction held 5 bases outside the gene matches. CDR3 length equals 14 residues. In nucleotides, the CDR3 is TGTGCCAGTACCCTCGACAGGGGCACAGATACGCAGTATTTT. It is translated as CASTLDRGTDTQYF.

The rearrangement links TRBV24-1 to TRBJ2-1, with D possibly TRBD1 on 5 matching bases. CDR1 and CDR2 (germline): KGHDR, SFDVKD. The V and J ends lost 1 base and 7 bases respectively, with 10 bases between them. This CDR3 is built from 14 residues. The CDR3 protein is CATSDLGERNEQFF. As DNA, the CDR3 is TGTGCCACCAGTGATTTAGGGGAAAGAAATGAGCAGTTCTTC.

As to this clonotype: It may be a read error: a sequence one base away is much more abundant. V and J are TRBV7-7 and TRBJ2-3; D perhaps matches TRBD1 (5 bases). Germline loops: CDR1 SSHAT, CDR2 FNYEAQ (reference sequence). The CDR3 spans 16 residues. This chain's CDR3 is CASSLGQGLVSDTKYF. The CDR3 DNA reads as TGTGCTAGCAGTTTGGGCCAGGGCTTGGTGTCAGATACGAAGTATTTT. The full variable domain, its missing parts supplied by reference TRBV7-7 and TRBJ2-3, is GAGVSQSPRYKVTKRGQDVTLRCDPISSHATLYWYQQALGQGPEFLTYFNYEAQPDKSGLPSDRFSAERPEGSISTLTIQRTEQRDSAMYRCASSLGQGLVSDTKYFGPGTRLTVL.

V is TRBV6-1 and J is TRBJ1-2; 9 positions match TRBD1. The CDR3 totals 14 residues. The germline gives CDR1 MNHNS, CDR2 SASEGT. V trimming: 3 bases; J trimming: 2 bases; junction bases outside the gene matches: 1. In DNA form, the CDR3 reads TGTGCCAGCAGTGACGGACAGGGGAACTATGGCTACACCTTC. Translated, it gives CASSDGQGNYGYTF.

In this sample, this clonotype turned up many times. The chain carries TRBV18 and TRBJ2-3; D ambiguous. From germline, CDR1 is KGHSH and CDR2 LQKENI. V gave up 1 base and J gave up 3 bases, with 5 bases separating them. CDR3 length: 13 amino acids. The CDR3 nucleotides are TGTGCCAGCTCACCACTCCGAACAGATACGCAGTATTTT. Amino acids: CASSPLRTDTQYF.

This clonotype was seen a handful of times. The chain employs TRBV2 and TRBJ2-5; no definite D call. V shed 4 bases and J shed 5 bases, with 11 bases lying between them. The CDR3 is 13 amino acids. Germline CDR1 is SNHLY and CDR2 is FYNNEI. CDR3 sequence (DNA): TGTGCCAGCAGTGGACGGAAGGACGAGACCCAGTACTTC. As protein: CASSGRKDETQYF.

This clonotype occurred a few times. In nucleotides, the CDR3 is TGTGCCAGCACCAATGACGTTTCACCCCTCCACTTT. Protein: CASTNDVSPLHF. The chain has TRBV2 and TRBJ1-6; D call uncertain. This CDR3 has 12 amino acids. Germline-derived CDR1 and CDR2 are SNHLY and FYNNEI. Trimming shortened V by 7 bases and J by 9 bases, and 10 bases separated the two germline ends.

The table lists this clonotype with a few counts. The gene calls are TRBV6-6 and TRBJ2-5; D possibly corresponds to TRBD1 (6 bases). The germline V and J ends were trimmed by 2 bases and 2 bases, with 9 bases remaining between them. Germline V CDR1 and CDR2: MNHNY, SVGAGI (reference sequence). This CDR3 is built from 14 residues. CDR3 residues: CASSYDRNQETQYF. CDR3 bases: TGTGCCAGCAGTTACGACAGGAATCAAGAGACCCAGTACTTC.